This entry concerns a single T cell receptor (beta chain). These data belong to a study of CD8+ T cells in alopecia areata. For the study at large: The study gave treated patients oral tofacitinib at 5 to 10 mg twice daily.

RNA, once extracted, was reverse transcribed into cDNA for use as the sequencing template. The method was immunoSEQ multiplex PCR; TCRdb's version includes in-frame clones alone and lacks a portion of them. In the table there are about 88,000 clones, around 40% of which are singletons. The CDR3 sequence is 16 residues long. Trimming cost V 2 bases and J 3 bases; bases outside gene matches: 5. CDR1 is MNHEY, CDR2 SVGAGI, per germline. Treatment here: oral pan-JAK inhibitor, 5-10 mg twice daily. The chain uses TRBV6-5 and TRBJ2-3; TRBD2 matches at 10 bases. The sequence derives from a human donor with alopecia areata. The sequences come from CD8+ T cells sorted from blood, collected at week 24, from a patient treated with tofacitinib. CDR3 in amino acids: CASSYESSGRTDTQYF. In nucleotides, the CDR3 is TGTGCCAGCAGTTACGAGTCTAGCGGGAGAACAGATACGCAGTATTTT.